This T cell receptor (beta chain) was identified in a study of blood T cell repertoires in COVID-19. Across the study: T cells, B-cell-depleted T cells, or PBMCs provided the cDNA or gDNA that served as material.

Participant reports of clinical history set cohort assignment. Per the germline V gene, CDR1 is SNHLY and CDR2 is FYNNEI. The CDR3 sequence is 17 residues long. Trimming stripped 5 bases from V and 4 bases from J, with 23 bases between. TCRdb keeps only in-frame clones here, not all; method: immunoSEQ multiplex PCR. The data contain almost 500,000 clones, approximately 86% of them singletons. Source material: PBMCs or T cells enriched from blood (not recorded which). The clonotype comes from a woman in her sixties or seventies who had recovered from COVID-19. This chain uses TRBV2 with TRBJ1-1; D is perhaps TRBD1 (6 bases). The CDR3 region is CASSWTEYRIAGTEAFF. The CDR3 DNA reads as TGTGCCAGCAGTTGGACAGAATATAGGATAGCAGGCACTGAAGCTTTCTTT.